Each of the 3 T cell receptor beta chains below was sequenced from the same sample in a study of identical twins. MiXCR, run by TCRdb on the 5' RACE reads, gives a single entry per CDR3 protein. The top ten hold about an eighth of the sample, which has roughly 720,000 distinct CDR3 sequences, 18% seen once. In addition, the sample was reused for a study of T cells expressing NK-cell markers.

The sample taken for sequencing was PBMCs. The receptors stem from a woman younger than 35 in good health.

As DNA, the CDR3 is TGTGCCAGCGGGGGACAGGGGCCCAATGAGCAGTTCTTC. This encodes CASGGQGPNEQFF. The chain employs TRBV25-1 and TRBJ2-1; 10 bases map to TRBD1. Germline CDR1 reads MGHDK; CDR2 reads SYGVNS. The CDR3 has 13 amino acids. The J segment lost 6 bases and the V segment lost 8 bases, leaving 4 bases of the junction unmatched.

This clonotype was seen at least ten times. The CDR3: CSVEGPRGSGDSYNEQFF. The CDR3 region has the DNA TGCAGCGTTGAAGGCCCCCGGGGTAGCGGGGACTCCTACAATGAGCAGTTCTTC. This chain uses TRBV29-1 with TRBJ2-1, with 8 bases fitting TRBD2. Germline V lookup: CDR1 SQVTM, CDR2 ANQGSEA. The CDR3 spans 18 residues. V lost 1 base, J lost 0 bases, and 11 bases stayed unmatched.

This chain connects TRBV6-1 to TRBJ1-2, with 7 positions matching TRBD1. The CDR3 totals 14 residues. From germline, CDR1 is MNHNS and CDR2 SASEGT. Trimming at V came to 2 bases and at J to 8 bases, leaving 8 bases not matched to a gene. In DNA form, the CDR3 reads TGTGCCAGCAGTGAAAAGGGCACAGGGGACGGCTACACCTTC. Amino acid sequence: CASSEKGTGDGYTF.